The clone carrying this T cell receptor (beta chain) was recorded many times. Its antigen is unidentified. As to time point: technical triplicate 2. From 2 million PBMCs stored at -80 C, the unsorted libraries were generated. This specimen belongs to a study of neurological immune-mediated disorders. Findings and caveats of the study: The highest TCR clonal expansion occurred in HTLV-1-associated myelopathy; multiple sclerosis fell below healthy controls.

With V trimmed by 5 bases and J by 0 bases, 10 bases remained unmatched. CDR3 length: 15 amino acids. Per germline, CDR1 DFQATT and CDR2 SNEGSKA (reference sequence). Synthesis of cDNA was accomplished via 5'RACE employing 10-nucleotide random UMIs. Over 170 million TCR-beta sequences (from 15-18 subjects) were yielded by each sequencing run. TCRdb ran MiXCR on the 5' RACE reads and lists one entry per CDR3 protein. The data hold more than 50,000 distinct CDR3 sequences, with 20% to 30% observed a single time. Sequenced: PBMCs. The source of this sequence is a man aged 60 to 69 with HTLV-1-associated myelopathy (HAM/TSP). The chain joins TRBV20-1 to TRBJ2-7; TRBD2 aligns across 7 bases. The CDR3 protein is CSASSGLRSSYEQYF. DNA for the CDR3: TGCAGTGCTTCTTCGGGACTACGGAGCTCCTACGAGCAGTACTTC.